This is a list of T cell receptor beta chains from one sample in a study of T and B cells in COVID-19 patients. TCRdb redid the calling of the multiplex PCR reads with MiXCR, one entry per CDR3 protein. Found here are 7,500 to 9,500 distinct CDR3 sequences, 28% of them singletons; the top ten hold around 6%. Sequencing input: blood. The receptor set was obtained from a human donor who had recovered from COVID-19. Both conserved end residues are part of each CDR3. D genes are given only for firm matches. Expanded clones get a size class; other rows say once, few or many, or leave the size out.

v_gene	d_gene	j_gene	abundance	CDR3aa	CDR3nt
TRBV19	.	TRBJ2-6	large	CASSIEVAGANVLTF	TGTGCCAGTAGTATCGAGGTGGCTGGGGCCAACGTCCTGACTTTC
TRBV6-2/TRBV6-3	.	TRBJ1-2	.	CASSYSNYGYTF	TGTGCCAGCAGTTACAGTAACTATGGCTACACCTTC
TRBV30	TRBD1	TRBJ2-3	medium-sized	CAWGPVGVGGGDTQYF	TGTGCCTGGGGTCCTGTCGGCGTAGGGGGCGGAGATACGCAGTATTTT
TRBV18	TRBD1	TRBJ1-3	once	CASSPSGQGSGNTIYF	TGTGCCAGCTCACCATCGGGACAGGGTTCTGGAAACACCATATATTTT
TRBV6-8	.	TRBJ1-4	few	CASSPPGIPNEKLFF	TGTGCCAGCAGTCCACCCGGGATCCCAAATGAAAAACTGTTTTTT
TRBV30	.	TRBJ1-4	medium-sized	CAWSVGDNEKLFF	TGTGCCTGGAGTGTAGGGGATAATGAAAAACTGTTTTTT
TRBV5-4	.	TRBJ2-4	few	CASSLQGVRDIQYF	TGTGCCAGCAGCCTGCAGGGTGTCAGGGACATTCAGTACTTC
TRBV11-2	.	TRBJ2-6	.	CASSLGAKAGANVLTF	TGTGCCAGCAGCTTAGGGGCGAAGGCTGGGGCCAACGTCCTGACTTTC
TRBV13	.	TRBJ2-5	medium-sized	CASSLEETQYF	TGTGCCAGCAGCTTAGAAGAGACCCAGTACTTC
TRBV7-9	TRBD1	TRBJ1-5	few	CASSAGTGSQPQHF	TGTGCCAGCAGCGCGGGGACAGGGTCTCAGCCCCAGCATTTT
TRBV7-6	.	TRBJ1-6	.	CASSPFGGADSPLHF	TGTGCCAGCAGCCCCTTTGGGGGGGCAGATTCACCCCTCCACTTT
TRBV7-2	.	TRBJ1-2	.	CASSLDNGGYGYTF	TGTGCCAGCAGCTTAGACAATGGAGGTTATGGCTACACCTTC
TRBV11-1	.	TRBJ1-2	.	CASTQGQVSYGYTF	TGTGCCAGCACCCAGGGGCAGGTCTCCTATGGCTACACCTTC
TRBV6-5	.	TRBJ1-2	medium-sized	CASTSRAAVPGYTF	TGTGCCAGCACCTCTCGGGCCGCGGTCCCGGGCTACACCTTC
TRBV7-6	.	TRBJ2-1	few	CASSWDSLSGNEQFF	TGTGCCAGCAGCTGGGACTCTCTCTCGGGAAATGAGCAGTTCTTC
TRBV30	.	TRBJ2-7	.	CAWSGVYEQYF	TGTGCCTGGAGCGGGGTCTACGAGCAGTACTTC